This T cell receptor beta chain was retrieved from a study of shared clonotypes between healthy human individuals. Study-level points and caveats: Tissues were not sampled, only blood, and their repertoires likely differ. Compared with memory subsets, naive subsets generally had larger estimated richness.

Worth noting for this clone: Its specificity is not known.

Here immunoSEQ multiplex PCR was the method, and the copy in TCRdb shows in-frame clones only, minus some. Among some 2.4 million clones listed, more than 85% were seen once. Donors, without exception, were Caucasian adults residing in Nashville, Tennessee. Sequenced: naive CD4+ T cells from PBMCs. Subset denoted: CD45RA+ positively selected. This TCR was sampled from a man between 18 and 29 years old in good health. Some clones in this sample may be carry-over from other donors' samples.

CDR3 loop: CASSSTNRGSKGNTIYF. The DNA of the CDR3 is TGTGCCAGCAGCTCAACCAACAGGGGAAGTAAAGGAAACACCATATATTTT. V is TRBV7-2 and J is TRBJ1-3, with 7 bases fitting TRBD1. Germline loops: CDR1 SGHTA, CDR2 FQGNSA. The CDR3 runs 17 residues. With 4 bases clipped from V and 4 bases from J, the junction kept 13 bases outside the gene matches.